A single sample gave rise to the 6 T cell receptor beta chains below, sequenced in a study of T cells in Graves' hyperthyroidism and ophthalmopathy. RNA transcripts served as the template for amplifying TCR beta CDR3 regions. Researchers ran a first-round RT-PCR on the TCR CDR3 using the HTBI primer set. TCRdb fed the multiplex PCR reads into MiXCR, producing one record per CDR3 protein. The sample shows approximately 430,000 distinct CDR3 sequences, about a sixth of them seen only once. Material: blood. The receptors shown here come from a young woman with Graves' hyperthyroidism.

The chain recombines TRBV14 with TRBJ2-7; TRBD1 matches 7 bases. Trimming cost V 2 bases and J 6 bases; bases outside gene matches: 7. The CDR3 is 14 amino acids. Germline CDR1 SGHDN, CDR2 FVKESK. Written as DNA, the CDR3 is TGTGCCAGCAGCCAACGTGACAGGGCCCCCGAGCAGTACTTC. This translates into CASSQRDRAPEQYF. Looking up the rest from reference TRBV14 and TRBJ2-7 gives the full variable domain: EAGVTQFPSHSVIEKGQTVTLRCDPISGHDNLYWYRRVMGKEIKFLLHFVKESKQDESGMPNNRFLAERTGGTYSTLKVQPAELEDSGVYFCASSQRDRAPEQYFGPGTRLTVT.

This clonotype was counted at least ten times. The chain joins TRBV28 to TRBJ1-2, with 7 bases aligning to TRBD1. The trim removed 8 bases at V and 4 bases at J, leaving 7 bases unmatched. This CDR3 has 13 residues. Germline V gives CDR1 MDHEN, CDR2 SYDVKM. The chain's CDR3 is CASGRDRVYGYTF. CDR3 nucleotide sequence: TGTGCCAGCGGGCGAGACAGGGTCTATGGCTACACCTTC.

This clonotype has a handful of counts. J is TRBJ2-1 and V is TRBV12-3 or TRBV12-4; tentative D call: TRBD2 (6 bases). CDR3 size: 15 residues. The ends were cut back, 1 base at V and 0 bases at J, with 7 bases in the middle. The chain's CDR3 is CASSLVRDSYNEQFF. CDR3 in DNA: TGTGCCAGCAGTTTAGTGCGGGACTCCTACAATGAGCAGTTCTTC.

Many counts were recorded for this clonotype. The CDR3 protein is CASSLGVSGYEQYF. The CDR3 DNA reads as TGTGCCAGCAGCTTAGGCGTTAGCGGCTACGAGCAGTACTTC. The chain joins TRBV7-6 to TRBJ2-7; a weak D match, TRBD2 (6 bases). Trimming took 1 base from V and 3 from J, leaving 10 bases between them. Germline lookup yields CDR1 SGHVS and CDR2 FNYEAQ. The CDR3 loop spans 14 amino acids.

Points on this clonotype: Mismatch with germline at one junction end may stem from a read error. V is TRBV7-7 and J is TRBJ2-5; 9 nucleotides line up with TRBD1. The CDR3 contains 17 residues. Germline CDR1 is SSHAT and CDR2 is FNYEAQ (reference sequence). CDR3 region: CASSLNRDRELEETQYF. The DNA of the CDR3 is TGTGCTAGCAGCCTAAACCGGGACAGGGAATTGGAAGAGACCCAGTACTTC.

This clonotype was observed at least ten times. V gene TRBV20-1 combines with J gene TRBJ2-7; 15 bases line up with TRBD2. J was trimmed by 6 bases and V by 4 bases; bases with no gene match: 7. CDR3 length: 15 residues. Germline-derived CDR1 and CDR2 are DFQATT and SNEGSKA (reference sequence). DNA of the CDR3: TGCAGTGCTAATACTCCGGGACTAGCGGGAGGCGAGCAGTACTTC. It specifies CSANTPGLAGGEQYF.